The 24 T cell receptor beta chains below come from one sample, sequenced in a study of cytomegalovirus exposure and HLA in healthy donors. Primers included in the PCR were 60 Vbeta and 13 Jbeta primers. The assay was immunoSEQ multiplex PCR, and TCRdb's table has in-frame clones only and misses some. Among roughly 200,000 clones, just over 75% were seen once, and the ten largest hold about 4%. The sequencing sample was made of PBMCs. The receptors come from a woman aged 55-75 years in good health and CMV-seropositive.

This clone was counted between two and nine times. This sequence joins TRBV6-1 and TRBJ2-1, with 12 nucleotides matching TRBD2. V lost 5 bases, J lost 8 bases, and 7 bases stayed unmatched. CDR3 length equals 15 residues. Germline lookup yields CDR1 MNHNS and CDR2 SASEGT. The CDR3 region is CASSSLAGGAYEQFF. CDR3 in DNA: TGTGCCAGCAGTTCTCTAGCGGGGGGGGCATATGAGCAGTTCTTC.

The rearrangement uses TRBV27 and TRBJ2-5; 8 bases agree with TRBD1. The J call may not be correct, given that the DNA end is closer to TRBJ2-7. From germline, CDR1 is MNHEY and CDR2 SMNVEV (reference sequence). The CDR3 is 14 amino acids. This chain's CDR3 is CASRATGVFYEQYF. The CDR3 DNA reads TGTGCCAGCCGCGCGACAGGGGTTTTCTACGAGCAGTACTTC.

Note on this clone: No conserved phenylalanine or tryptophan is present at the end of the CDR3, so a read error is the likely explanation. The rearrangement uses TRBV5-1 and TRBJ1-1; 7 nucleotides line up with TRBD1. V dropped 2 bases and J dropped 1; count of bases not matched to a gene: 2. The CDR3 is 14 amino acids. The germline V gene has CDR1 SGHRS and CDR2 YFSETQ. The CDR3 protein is CASSFGQENTEAFL. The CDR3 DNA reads TGCGCCAGCAGCTTCGGACAGGAGAACACTGAAGCTTTCCTT.

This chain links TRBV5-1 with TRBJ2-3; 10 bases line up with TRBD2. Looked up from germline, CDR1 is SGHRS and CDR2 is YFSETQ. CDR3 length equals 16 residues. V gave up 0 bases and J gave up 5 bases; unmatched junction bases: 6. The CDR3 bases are TGCGCCAGCAGCTTGGCCTCAGCGGGGGGGCAAGATACGCAGTATTTT. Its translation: CASSLASAGGQDTQYF.

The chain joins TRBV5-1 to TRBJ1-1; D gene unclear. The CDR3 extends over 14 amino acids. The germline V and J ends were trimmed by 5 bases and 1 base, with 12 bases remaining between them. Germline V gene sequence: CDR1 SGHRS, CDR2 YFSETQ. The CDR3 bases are TGCGCCAGCAGGAGGTCAACGCCGAACACTGAAGCTTTCTTT. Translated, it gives CASRRSTPNTEAFF.

CDR3 in DNA: TGTGCCAGCAGTGAAGGCAGGCAGCAGGAGACCCAGTACTTC. Translated: CASSEGRQQETQYF. V and J are TRBV2 and TRBJ2-5; D ambiguous. The V end lost 1 base, the J end lost 5 bases, and 11 bases lay between the germline ends. Germline V CDR1 and CDR2: SNHLY, FYNNEI. CDR3 length: 14 amino acids.

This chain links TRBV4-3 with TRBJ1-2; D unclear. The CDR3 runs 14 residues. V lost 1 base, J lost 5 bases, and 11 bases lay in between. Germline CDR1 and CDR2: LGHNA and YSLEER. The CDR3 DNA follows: TGCGCCAGCAGCCAAGTCCTTTCGGGATATGGCTACACCTTC. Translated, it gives CASSQVLSGYGYTF.

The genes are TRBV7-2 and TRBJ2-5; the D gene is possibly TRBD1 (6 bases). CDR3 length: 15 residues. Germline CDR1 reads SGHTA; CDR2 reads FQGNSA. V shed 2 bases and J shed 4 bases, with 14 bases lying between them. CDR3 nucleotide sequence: TGTGCCAGCAGCTTATCGGCACAGGGCGCAGAGACCCAGTACTTC. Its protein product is CASSLSAQGAETQYF.

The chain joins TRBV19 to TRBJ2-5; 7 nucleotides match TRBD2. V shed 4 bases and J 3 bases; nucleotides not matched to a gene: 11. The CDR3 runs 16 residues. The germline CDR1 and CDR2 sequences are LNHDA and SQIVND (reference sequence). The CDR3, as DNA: TGTGCCAGTAGTACCCCAATAGCGGGCCTAAAAGAGACCCAGTACTTC. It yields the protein CASSTPIAGLKETQYF.

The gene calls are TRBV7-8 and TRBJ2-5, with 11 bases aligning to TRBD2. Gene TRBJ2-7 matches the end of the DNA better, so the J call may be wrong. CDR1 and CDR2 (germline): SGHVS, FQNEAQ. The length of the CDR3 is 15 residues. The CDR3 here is CASSRGLAAGYEQYF. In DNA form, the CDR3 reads TGTGCCAGCAGCCGGGGACTAGCGGCGGGGTACGAGCAGTACTTC.

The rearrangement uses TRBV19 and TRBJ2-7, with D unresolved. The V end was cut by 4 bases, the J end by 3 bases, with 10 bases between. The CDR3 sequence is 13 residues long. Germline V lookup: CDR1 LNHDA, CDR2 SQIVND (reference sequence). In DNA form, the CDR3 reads TGTGCCAGTAGTAGCACTACCTTCTACGAGCAGTACTTC. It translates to CASSSTTFYEQYF. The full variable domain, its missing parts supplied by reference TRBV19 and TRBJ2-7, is DGGITQSPKYLFRKEGQNVTLSCEQNLNHDAMYWYRQDPGQGLRLIYYSQIVNDFQKGDIAEGYSVSREKKESFPLTVTSAQKNPTAFYLCASSSTTFYEQYFGPGTRLTVT.

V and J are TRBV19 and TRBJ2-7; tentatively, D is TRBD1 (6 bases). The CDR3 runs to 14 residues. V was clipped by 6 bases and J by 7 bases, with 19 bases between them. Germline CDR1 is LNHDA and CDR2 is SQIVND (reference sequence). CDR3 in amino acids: CASRSSDSRGEQYF. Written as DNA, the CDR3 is TGTGCCAGTAGGAGCTCGGACAGCCGCGGGGAGCAGTACTTC. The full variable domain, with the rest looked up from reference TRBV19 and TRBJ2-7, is DGGITQSPKYLFRKEGQNVTLSCEQNLNHDAMYWYRQDPGQGLRLIYYSQIVNDFQKGDIAEGYSVSREKKESFPLTVTSAQKNPTAFYLCASRSSDSRGEQYFGPGTRLTVT.

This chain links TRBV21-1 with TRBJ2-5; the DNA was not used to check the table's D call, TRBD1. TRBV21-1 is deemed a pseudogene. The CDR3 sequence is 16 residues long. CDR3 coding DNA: TGTGCCAGCAGCAAAGCAAAACGGACAACGGGAGAGACCCAGTACTTC. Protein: CASSKAKRTTGETQYF.

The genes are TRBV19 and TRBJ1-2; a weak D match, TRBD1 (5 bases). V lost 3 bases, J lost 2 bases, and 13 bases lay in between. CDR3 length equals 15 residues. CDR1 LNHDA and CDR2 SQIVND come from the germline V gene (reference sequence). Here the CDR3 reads CASSIRARINYGYTF. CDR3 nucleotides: TGTGCCAGTAGTATCAGGGCACGAATCAACTATGGCTACACCTTC.

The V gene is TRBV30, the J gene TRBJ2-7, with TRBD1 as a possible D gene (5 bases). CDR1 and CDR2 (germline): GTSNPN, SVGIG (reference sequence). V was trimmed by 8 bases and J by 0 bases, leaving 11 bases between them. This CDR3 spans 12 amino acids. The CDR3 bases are TGTGCCGTCCGACAGAGCTCCTACGAGCAGTACTTC. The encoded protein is CAVRQSSYEQYF.

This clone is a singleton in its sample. DNA for the CDR3: TGTGCCAGCAGCTTAGTTGGGACAGGGTACGGCTACACCTTC. Translated, it gives CASSLVGTGYGYTF. The chain links TRBV7-8 to TRBJ1-2; 9 bases agree with TRBD1. V shed 1 base and J 8 bases; nucleotides not matched to a gene: 5. The CDR3 is 14 residues long. Germline V lookup: CDR1 SGHVS, CDR2 FQNEAQ.

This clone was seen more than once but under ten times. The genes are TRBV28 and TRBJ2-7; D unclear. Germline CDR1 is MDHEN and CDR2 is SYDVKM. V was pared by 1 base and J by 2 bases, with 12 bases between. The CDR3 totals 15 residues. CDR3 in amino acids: CASSLFSVTPYEQYF. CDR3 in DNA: TGTGCCAGCAGTTTATTCTCCGTAACACCCTACGAGCAGTACTTC.

Here the CDR3 reads CASSLVLSSYEQYF. The CDR3 DNA sequence: TGCGCCAGCAGCTTGGTTCTTAGCTCCTACGAGCAGTACTTC. The chain is built from TRBV5-1 and TRBJ2-7, with no clear D. The CDR3 loop spans 14 amino acids. The germline V gene has CDR1 SGHRS and CDR2 YFSETQ. The V and J ends lost 0 bases and 0 bases respectively, with 7 bases between them.

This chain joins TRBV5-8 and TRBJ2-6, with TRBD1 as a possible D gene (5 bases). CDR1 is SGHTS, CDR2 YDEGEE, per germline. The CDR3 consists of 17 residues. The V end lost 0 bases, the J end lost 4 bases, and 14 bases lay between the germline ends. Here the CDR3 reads CASSLAKFGAGANVLTF. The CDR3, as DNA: TGTGCCAGCAGCTTGGCCAAGTTTGGGGCCGGGGCCAACGTCCTGACTTTC.

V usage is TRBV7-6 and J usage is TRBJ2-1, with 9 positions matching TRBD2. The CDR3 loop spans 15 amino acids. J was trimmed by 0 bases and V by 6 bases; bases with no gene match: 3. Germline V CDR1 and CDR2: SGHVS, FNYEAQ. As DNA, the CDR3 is TGTGCCAGCAGGAGTAGCGGGAGCTCCTACAATGAGCAGTTCTTC. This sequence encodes CASRSSGSSYNEQFF.

The CDR3 loop reads CASRPIRGANSPLHF. The CDR3 DNA sequence: TGTGCCAGCAGGCCGATCAGGGGGGCTAATTCACCCCTCCACTTT. V gene TRBV7-2 combines with J gene TRBJ1-6, with 7 bases matching TRBD1. The V gene's germline CDR1 is SGHTA and CDR2 FQGNSA. This CDR3 has 15 residues. Trimming took 6 bases from V and 6 from J; bases not matched to a gene: 8.

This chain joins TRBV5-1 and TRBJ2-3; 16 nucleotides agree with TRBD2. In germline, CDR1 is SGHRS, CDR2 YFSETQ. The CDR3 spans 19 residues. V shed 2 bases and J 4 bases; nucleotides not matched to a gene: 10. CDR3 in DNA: TGCGCCAGCAGCTTAGCCGGGACTAGCGGGGGGGGATCCCCAGATACGCAGTATTTT. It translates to CASSLAGTSGGGSPDTQYF.

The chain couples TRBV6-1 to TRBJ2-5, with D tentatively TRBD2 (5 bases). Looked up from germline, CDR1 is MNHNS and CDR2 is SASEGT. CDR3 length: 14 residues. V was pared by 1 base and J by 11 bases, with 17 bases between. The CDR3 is CASSEGPVLREQYF. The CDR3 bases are TGTGCCAGCAGTGAAGGGCCAGTTTTGAGGGAGCAGTACTTC.

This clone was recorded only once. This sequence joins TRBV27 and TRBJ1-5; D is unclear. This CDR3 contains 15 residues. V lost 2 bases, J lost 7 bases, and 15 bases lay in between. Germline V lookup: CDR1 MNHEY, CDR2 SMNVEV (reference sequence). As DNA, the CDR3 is TGTGCCAGCAGTTTACGGTCCTCGGCGGGCCAGCCCCAGCATTTT. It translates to CASSLRSSAGQPQHF.